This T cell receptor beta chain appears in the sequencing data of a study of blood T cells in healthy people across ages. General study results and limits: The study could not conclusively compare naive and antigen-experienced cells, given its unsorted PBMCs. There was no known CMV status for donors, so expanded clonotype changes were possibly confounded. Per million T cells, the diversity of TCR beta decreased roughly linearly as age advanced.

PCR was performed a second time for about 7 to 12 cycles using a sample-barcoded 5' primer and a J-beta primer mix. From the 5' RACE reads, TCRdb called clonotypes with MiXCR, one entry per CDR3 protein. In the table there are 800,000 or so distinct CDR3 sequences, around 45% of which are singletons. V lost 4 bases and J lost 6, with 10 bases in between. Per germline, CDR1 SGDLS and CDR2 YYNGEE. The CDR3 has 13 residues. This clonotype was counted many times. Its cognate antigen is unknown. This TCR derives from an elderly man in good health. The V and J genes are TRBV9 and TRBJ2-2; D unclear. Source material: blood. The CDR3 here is CASSPTSAGELFF. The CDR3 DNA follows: TGTGCCAGCAGCCCTACGAGCGCCGGGGAGCTGTTTTTT.